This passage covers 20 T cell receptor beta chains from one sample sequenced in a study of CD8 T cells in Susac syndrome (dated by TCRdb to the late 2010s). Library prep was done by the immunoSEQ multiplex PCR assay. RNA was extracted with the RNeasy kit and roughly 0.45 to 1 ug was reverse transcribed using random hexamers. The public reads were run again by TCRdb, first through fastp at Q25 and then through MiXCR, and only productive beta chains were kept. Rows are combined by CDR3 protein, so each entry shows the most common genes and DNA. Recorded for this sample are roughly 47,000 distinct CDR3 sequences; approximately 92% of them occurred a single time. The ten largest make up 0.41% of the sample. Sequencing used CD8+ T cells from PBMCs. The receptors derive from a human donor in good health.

The DNA for the CDR3 is TGTGCCAGCAGTCCTCCTGGGGACCGCCGGTCTGAAGCTTTCTTT. Encoded protein: CASSPPGDRRSEAFF. The V call is TRBV7-9, the J call TRBJ1-1; D is possibly TRBD1 (5 bases). The CDR3 totals 15 residues. Per germline, CDR1 SEHNR and CDR2 FQNEAQ (reference sequence). Trimming removed 6 bases at V and 6 bases at J, with 20 bases between.

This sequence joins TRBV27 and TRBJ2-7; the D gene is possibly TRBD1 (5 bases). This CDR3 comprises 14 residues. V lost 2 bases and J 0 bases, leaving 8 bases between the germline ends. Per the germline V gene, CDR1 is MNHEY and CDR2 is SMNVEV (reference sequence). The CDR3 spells CASSLAGSSYEQYF. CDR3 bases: TGTGCCAGCAGTTTAGCAGGGTCCTCCTACGAGCAGTACTTC.

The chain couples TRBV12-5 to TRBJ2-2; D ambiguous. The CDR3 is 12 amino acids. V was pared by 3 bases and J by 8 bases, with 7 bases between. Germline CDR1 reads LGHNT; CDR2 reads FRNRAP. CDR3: CASGLMAGELFF. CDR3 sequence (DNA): TGTGCTAGTGGTTTAATGGCGGGGGAGCTGTTTTTT.

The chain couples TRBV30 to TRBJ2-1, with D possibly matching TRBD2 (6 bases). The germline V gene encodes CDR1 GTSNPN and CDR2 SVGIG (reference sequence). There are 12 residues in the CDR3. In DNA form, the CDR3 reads TGTGGCGGGATCCGCTCGGACAATGAGCAGTTCTTC. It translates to CGGIRSDNEQFF.

The CDR3 loop reads CASSQTDLNTEAFF. The CDR3 DNA sequence: TGCGCCAGCAGCCAGACGGACCTGAACACTGAAGCTTTCTTT. V gene TRBV4-1 combines with J gene TRBJ1-1; D is undetermined. Between the trimmed V and J ends, which lost 3 bases and 0 bases, there was a span of 8 bases. The CDR3 is 14 amino acids. Per germline, CDR1 MGHRA and CDR2 YSYEKL.

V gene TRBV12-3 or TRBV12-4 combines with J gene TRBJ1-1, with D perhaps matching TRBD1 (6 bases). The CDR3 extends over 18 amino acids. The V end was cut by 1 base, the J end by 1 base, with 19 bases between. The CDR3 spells CASSLVLMKKGENTEAFF. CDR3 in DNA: TGTGCCAGCAGTTTAGTGTTGATGAAGAAGGGGGAGAACACTGAAGCTTTCTTT.

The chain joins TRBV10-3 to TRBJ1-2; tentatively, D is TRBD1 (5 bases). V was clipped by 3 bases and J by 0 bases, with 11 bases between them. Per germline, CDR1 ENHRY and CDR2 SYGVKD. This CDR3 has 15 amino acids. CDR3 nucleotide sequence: TGTGCCATCAGTGACCTGGACACTTCTAACTATGGCTACACCTTC. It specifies CAISDLDTSNYGYTF.

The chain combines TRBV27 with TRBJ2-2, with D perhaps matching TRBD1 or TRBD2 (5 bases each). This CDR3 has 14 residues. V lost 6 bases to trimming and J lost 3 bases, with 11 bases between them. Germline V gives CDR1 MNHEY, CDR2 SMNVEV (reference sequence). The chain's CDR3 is CASRTGQYTGELFF. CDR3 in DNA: TGTGCCAGCAGAACGGGGCAGTACACCGGGGAGCTGTTTTTT.

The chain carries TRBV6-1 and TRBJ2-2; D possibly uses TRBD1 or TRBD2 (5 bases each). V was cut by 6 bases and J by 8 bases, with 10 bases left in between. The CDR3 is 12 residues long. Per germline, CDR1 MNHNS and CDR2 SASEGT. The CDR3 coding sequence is TGTGCCAGCAGACAAGGGACGGGGGAGCTGTTTTTT. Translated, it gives CASRQGTGELFF.

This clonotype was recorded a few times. The CDR3 DNA is TGTGCCAGCAGCGTAGGTGGCAGCTTGTACGAGCAGTACTTC. It encodes CASSVGGSLYEQYF. This chain links TRBV9 with TRBJ2-7; D is unclear. The germline gives CDR1 SGDLS, CDR2 YYNGEE. Trimming cost V 0 bases and J 4 bases, with 11 bases left between them. CDR3 length: 14 amino acids.

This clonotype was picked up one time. CDR3 residues: CASSSRTSATGETQYF. The CDR3 bases are TGTGCCAGCAGCTCCCGGACTAGCGCGACGGGAGAGACCCAGTACTTC. The J gene is TRBJ2-5, the V gene TRBV11-1, with 9 positions matching TRBD2. In germline, CDR1 is SGHAT, CDR2 FQDESV (reference sequence). V lost 4 bases and J lost 4; bases outside the gene matches: 10. The CDR3 length is 16 residues.

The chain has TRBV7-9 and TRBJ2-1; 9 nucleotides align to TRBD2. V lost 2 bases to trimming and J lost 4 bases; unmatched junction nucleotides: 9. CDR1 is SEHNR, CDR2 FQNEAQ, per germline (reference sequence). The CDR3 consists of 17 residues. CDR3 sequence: CASSLPLSAGGYNEQFF. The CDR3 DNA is TGTGCCAGCAGCTTACCATTGTCGGCGGGAGGGTACAATGAGCAGTTCTTC.

The CDR3 spells CASSQVHGNEQFF. The DNA for the CDR3 is TGCGCCAGCAGCCAAGTTCACGGGAATGAGCAGTTCTTC. This chain links TRBV4-1 with TRBJ2-1; D remains unclear. V lost 1 base to trimming and J lost 7 bases, with 8 bases between them. Looked up from germline, CDR1 is MGHRA and CDR2 is YSYEKL. This CDR3 is built from 13 residues.

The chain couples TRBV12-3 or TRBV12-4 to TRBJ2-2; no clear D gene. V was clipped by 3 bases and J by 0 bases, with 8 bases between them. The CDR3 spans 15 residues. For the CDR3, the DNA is TGTGCCAGCAGTTTTAAACAGCCGAACACCGGGGAGCTGTTTTTT. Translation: CASSFKQPNTGELFF.

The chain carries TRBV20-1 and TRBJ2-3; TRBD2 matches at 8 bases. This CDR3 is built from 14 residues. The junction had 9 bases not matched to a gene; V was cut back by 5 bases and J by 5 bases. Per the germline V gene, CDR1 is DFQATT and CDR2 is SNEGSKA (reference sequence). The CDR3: CSAPPGLVLDTQYF. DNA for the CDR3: TGCAGTGCTCCACCGGGACTAGTTTTAGATACGCAGTATTTT.

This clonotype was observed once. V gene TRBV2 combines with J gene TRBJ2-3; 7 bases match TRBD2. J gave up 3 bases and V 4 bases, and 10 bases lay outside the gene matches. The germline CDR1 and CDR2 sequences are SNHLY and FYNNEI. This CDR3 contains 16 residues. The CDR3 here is CASSGGGYPGTDTQYF. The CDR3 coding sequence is TGTGCCAGCAGTGGGGGAGGGTACCCTGGGACAGATACGCAGTATTTT.

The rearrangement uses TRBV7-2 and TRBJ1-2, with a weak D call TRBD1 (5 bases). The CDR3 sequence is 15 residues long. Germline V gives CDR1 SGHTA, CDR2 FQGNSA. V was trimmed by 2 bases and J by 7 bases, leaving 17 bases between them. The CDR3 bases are TGTGCCAGCAGCTTACCGCGGGACTTAGTATTTGGCTACACCTTC. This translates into CASSLPRDLVFGYTF.

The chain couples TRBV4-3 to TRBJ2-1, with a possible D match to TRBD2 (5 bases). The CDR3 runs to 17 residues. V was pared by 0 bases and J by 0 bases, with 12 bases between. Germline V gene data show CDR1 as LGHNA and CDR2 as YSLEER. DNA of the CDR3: TGCGCCAGCAGCCAAGATGGTCCGGGGAGCTCCTACAATGAGCAGTTCTTC. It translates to CASSQDGPGSSYNEQFF.

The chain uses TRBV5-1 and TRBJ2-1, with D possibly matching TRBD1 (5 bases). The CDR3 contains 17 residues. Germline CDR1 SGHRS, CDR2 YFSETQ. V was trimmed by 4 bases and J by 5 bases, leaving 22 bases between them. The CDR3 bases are TGCGCCAGCAGCCTCCCCTCGGGTTGGGGCAGACACAATGAGCAGTTCTTC. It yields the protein CASSLPSGWGRHNEQFF.

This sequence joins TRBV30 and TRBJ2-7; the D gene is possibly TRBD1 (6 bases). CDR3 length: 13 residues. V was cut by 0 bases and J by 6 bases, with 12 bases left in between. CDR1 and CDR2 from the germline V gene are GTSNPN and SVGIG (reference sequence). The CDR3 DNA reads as TGTGCCTGGAGTGTACTTGGGGACACCGAGCAGTACTTC. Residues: CAWSVLGDTEQYF. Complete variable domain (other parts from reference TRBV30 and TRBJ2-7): SQTIHQWPATLVQPVGSPLSLECTVEGTSNPNLYWYRQAAGRGLQLLFYSVGIGQISSEVPQNLSASRPQDRQFILSSKKLLLSDSGFYLCAWSVLGDTEQYFGPGTRLTVT.